This T cell receptor beta chain stems from a study of T cells in Graves' hyperthyroidism and ophthalmopathy. Amplification of TCR beta CDR3 regions used RNA as the template. First-round RT-PCR of the TCR CDR3 relied on the HTBI primer set. A single record per CDR3 protein comes from TCRdb applying MiXCR to the multiplex PCR reads. The sample shows approximately 350,000 distinct CDR3 sequences, approximately 16% of them seen only once. The CDR3 covers 17 residues. Germline trimming cut 0 bases from V and 4 bases from J; bases unmatched to any gene: 7. Looked up from germline, CDR1 is LNHNV and CDR2 is YYDKDF (reference sequence). This clonotype was counted at least ten times.

This rearrangement joins TRBV15 to TRBJ2-5; 11 nucleotides agree with TRBD2. What was sequenced was blood. This TCR derives from a woman between 55 and 75 years old with Graves' ophthalmopathy. The CDR3 here is CATSRDRLAGGGETQYF. CDR3 nucleotide sequence: TGTGCCACCAGCAGAGATCGGCTAGCGGGAGGAGGAGAGACCCAGTACTTC.